Each of the 30 T cell receptor beta chains below was sequenced from the same sample in a study of molecular identifiers for immune sequencing clone quantification. TCRdb fed the PCR reads into MiXCR, producing one record per CDR3 protein. The sample gives approximately 680,000 distinct CDR3 sequences, roughly 27% of which show up once; about 0.73% is in the top ten. The sample consisted of naive CD8+ T cells from blood, with Jurkat cell RNA spiked in. Subset in this sample: FACS-sorted CD8+CD4-CCR7+CD45RA+ naive T cells. The receptors stem from a human donor in good health. Some libraries in this study had Jurkat cell RNA spiked in.

The chain couples TRBV27 to TRBJ2-7; D is unclear. In germline, CDR1 is MNHEY, CDR2 SMNVEV (reference sequence). The CDR3 length is 14 residues. The V and J ends lost 1 base and 2 bases respectively, with 9 bases between them. This CDR3 is CASSLLVNTYEQYF. The CDR3 bases are TGTGCCAGCAGTTTATTGGTCAATACCTACGAGCAGTACTTC.

Only a few counts were recorded for this clonotype. The V call is TRBV21-1, the J call TRBJ2-2; TRBD1 is the table's D call, not checked against the DNA. TRBV21-1 is a pseudogene. The CDR3 runs 16 residues. CDR3 residues: CASSHVGDRDTGELFF. The CDR3 region has the DNA TGTGCCAGCAGCCACGTAGGGGACAGGGACACCGGGGAGCTGTTTTTT.

The genes are TRBV7-9 and TRBJ2-7, with D uncertain. Germline V CDR1 and CDR2: SEHNR, FQNEAQ (reference sequence). The CDR3 contains 16 residues. With 0 bases removed from V and 5 bases from J, the gap between germline ends came to 17 bases. CDR3 amino acids: CASSLAVRLQVHEQYF. CDR3 in DNA: TGTGCCAGCAGCTTAGCGGTCCGGCTCCAGGTCCACGAGCAGTACTTC.

This clonotype was counted between two and nine times. This rearrangement joins TRBV7-9 to TRBJ1-3; TRBD1 is a possible D gene (6 bases). The CDR3 is 17 amino acids. Trimming took 6 bases from V and 0 from J, leaving 18 bases between them. The germline gives CDR1 SEHNR, CDR2 FQNEAQ (reference sequence). CDR3 nucleotide sequence: TGTGCCAGCAGACCGCGGGAGGGGGGAAGCTCTGGAAACACCATATATTTT. Residues: CASRPREGGSSGNTIYF.

The table lists this clonotype with a few counts. The rearrangement uses TRBV2 and TRBJ1-1; D not certain. Trimming left V 3 bases short and J 4 bases short, with 18 bases between. CDR1 is SNHLY and CDR2 is FYNNEI in the germline V gene. The CDR3 spans 16 residues. The CDR3 bases are TGTGCCAGCAGTGAGGTGTTGGGTTACAAGGGCACTGAAGCTTTCTTT. Amino acid sequence: CASSEVLGYKGTEAFF.

The V call is TRBV4-1, the J call TRBJ2-7; 8 positions match TRBD2. Unmatched junction bases numbered 8, after V lost 0 bases and J lost 7 bases. The CDR3 contains 15 residues. Germline loops: CDR1 MGHRA, CDR2 YSYEKL. The CDR3 is CASSQESREGREQYF. In DNA form, the CDR3 reads TGCGCCAGCAGCCAAGAAAGTCGGGAGGGCCGTGAGCAGTACTTC.

This clonotype was picked up many times. The genes are TRBV27 and TRBJ1-1; D not resolved. Germline assignment: CDR1 MNHEY and CDR2 SMNVEV (reference sequence). V shed 4 bases and J shed 3 bases, with 12 bases lying between them. This CDR3 has 14 residues. CDR3 sequence (DNA): TGTGCCAGCAGTTCCCGATTGCGGGACACTGAAGCTTTCTTT. It specifies CASSSRLRDTEAFF.

The table lists this clonotype with many counts. The chain is built from TRBV29-1 and TRBJ1-1; tentative D call: TRBD1 (6 bases). Trimming cost V 5 bases and J 3 bases, with 7 bases left between them. Germline loops: CDR1 SQVTM, CDR2 ANQGSEA. The CDR3 runs to 11 residues. CDR3 protein: CSVYRDTEAFF. DNA for the CDR3: TGCAGCGTTTACAGGGACACTGAAGCTTTCTTT.

The chain links TRBV11-2 to TRBJ2-7; tentatively, D is TRBD1 (6 bases). Trimming removed 5 bases at V and 0 bases at J, with 14 bases between. The CDR3 contains 15 residues. Germline lookup yields CDR1 SGHAT and CDR2 FQNNGV. The CDR3: CASSEMIQGSYEQYF. DNA for the CDR3: TGTGCCAGCAGCGAAATGATACAGGGCTCCTACGAGCAGTACTTC. Full variable domain (outside the CDR3, taken from reference TRBV11-2 and TRBJ2-7): EAGVAQSPRYKIIEKRQSVAFWCNPISGHATLYWYQQILGQGPKLLIQFQNNGVVDDSQLPKDRFSAERLKGVDSTLKIQPAKLEDSAVYLCASSEMIQGSYEQYFGPGTRLTVT.

This clonotype was counted between two and nine times. The chain is built from TRBV9 and TRBJ1-3; TRBD1 matches at 8 bases. Per germline, CDR1 SGDLS and CDR2 YYNGEE. The CDR3 totals 16 residues. The junction had 7 bases not matched to a gene; V was cut back by 0 bases and J by 5 bases. CDR3: CASSVAGDRLRNTIYF. For the CDR3, the DNA is TGTGCCAGCAGCGTAGCCGGGGACAGGTTGAGAAACACCATATATTTT.

This clonotype was detected a few times. The chain has TRBV27 and TRBJ2-7; 8 bases agree with TRBD2. V shed 4 bases and J 2 bases; nucleotides not matched to a gene: 10. Germline values: CDR1 MNHEY, CDR2 SMNVEV (reference sequence). The CDR3 is made up of 16 amino acids. The CDR3 DNA is TGTGCCAGCAGTTCGACCGGGGTAGCGGGACCCTACGAGCAGTACTTC. Protein: CASSSTGVAGPYEQYF.

The CDR3 spells CASSFVWESQGAIETQYF. The CDR3 nucleotides are TGTGCCAGCAGTTTTGTATGGGAGAGCCAGGGGGCTATAGAGACCCAGTACTTC. The chain links TRBV27 to TRBJ2-5; 8 bases agree with TRBD1. CDR3 size: 18 residues. CDR1 is MNHEY and CDR2 is SMNVEV in the germline V gene (reference sequence). Trimming removed 3 bases from V and 4 bases from J; junction bases left unmatched: 16.

This clonotype was found a few times. The chain is built from TRBV20-1 and TRBJ2-7; D ambiguous. The length of the CDR3 is 13 residues. Trimming took off 6 bases at V and 5 bases at J, with 17 bases between the two ends. The germline gives CDR1 DFQATT, CDR2 SNEGSKA (reference sequence). The CDR3 spells CSAKRVLFDEQYF. The DNA for the CDR3 is TGCAGTGCCAAAAGGGTTCTATTCGACGAGCAGTACTTC.

In its sample, this clonotype was seen many times. This rearrangement joins TRBV5-5 to TRBJ1-1, with 7 positions matching TRBD1. The V and J ends lost 0 bases and 1 base, in that order; junction bases with no gene match: 3. The length of the CDR3 is 15 residues. The V gene's germline CDR1 is SGHKS and CDR2 YYEKEE (reference sequence). This chain's CDR3 is CASSLVNRGNTEAFF. CDR3 DNA sequence: TGTGCCAGCAGCTTGGTGAACAGGGGGAACACTGAAGCTTTCTTT.

This clonotype was recorded a few times. The V and J genes are TRBV12-3 or TRBV12-4 and TRBJ1-2, with D perhaps TRBD1 (6 bases). The V end was cut by 6 bases, the J end by 8 bases, with 13 bases between. This CDR3 is 12 amino acids long. CDR3 region: CASSPGVGGYTF. The CDR3, as DNA: TGTGCCAGCAGCCCAGGGGTGGGGGGCTACACCTTC.

This clonotype was observed a few times. The chain couples TRBV7-6 to TRBJ2-7; unclear D gene. From germline, CDR1 is SGHVS and CDR2 FNYEAQ. CDR3 length: 16 amino acids. Deletions cut 1 base from V and 7 bases from J, with 20 bases between. CDR3 region: CASSLDVPSLHGEQYF. CDR3 nucleotide sequence: TGTGCCAGCAGCTTAGATGTGCCCTCCCTACATGGAGAGCAGTACTTC.

This clonotype was picked up a small number of times. The chain combines TRBV7-2 with TRBJ1-4, with 9 nucleotides matching TRBD1. The V gene's germline CDR1 is SGHTA and CDR2 FQGNSA. The V gene end was trimmed by 4 bases and the J gene end by 6 bases; junction bases not matched to a gene: 3. The CDR3 loop spans 14 amino acids. The CDR3 is CASSSDRGDEKLFF. CDR3 DNA sequence: TGTGCCAGCAGCTCGGACAGGGGTGATGAAAAACTGTTTTTT.

The genes are TRBV20-1 and TRBJ1-2; 8 nucleotides line up with TRBD1. Germline CDR1 and CDR2: DFQATT and SNEGSKA (reference sequence). This CDR3 region has 15 residues. V was clipped by 2 bases and J by 3 bases; unmatched bases: 8. The CDR3 nucleotides are TGCAGTGCTAGACAACAACAGGGGGTTGACTATGGCTACACCTTC. It specifies CSARQQQGVDYGYTF.

This clonotype was counted ten times or more. This chain joins TRBV19 and TRBJ2-5, with no clear D. V was trimmed by 4 bases and J by 2 bases, leaving 8 bases between them. The CDR3 loop spans 13 amino acids. Germline V gene sequence: CDR1 LNHDA, CDR2 SQIVND (reference sequence). As DNA, the CDR3 is TGTGCCAGTAGTAGGGTCAGTCAAGAGACCCAGTACTTC. As protein: CASSRVSQETQYF.

The chain has TRBV6-2 or TRBV6-3 and TRBJ2-1; either TRBD1 or TRBD2 may supply D (5 bases each). Germline CDR1 reads MNHEY; CDR2 reads SVGEGT. This CDR3 comprises 13 residues. V lost 5 bases and J 6 bases, leaving 11 bases between the germline ends. The CDR3 spells CASSMTAVNEQFF. The CDR3 region has the DNA TGTGCCAGCAGTATGACAGCGGTCAATGAGCAGTTCTTC.

This clonotype was recorded many times. The V call is TRBV27, the J call TRBJ1-6; D is perhaps TRBD1 (5 bases). Trimming left V 2 bases short and J 10 bases short, with 12 bases between. The CDR3 contains 14 residues. The germline V gene has CDR1 MNHEY and CDR2 SMNVEV (reference sequence). For the CDR3, the DNA is TGTGCCAGCAGTTTAATGCAGGGTTGGTCACCCCTCCACTTT. This sequence encodes CASSLMQGWSPLHF.

The CDR3: CASSPQGGPYEQYF. CDR3 in DNA: TGTGCCAGCAGCCCTCAGGGAGGACCCTACGAGCAGTACTTC. The chain joins TRBV3-1 to TRBJ2-7; possibly TRBD2 for D (6 bases). Trimming stripped 4 bases from V and 2 bases from J, with 12 bases between. This CDR3 is 14 amino acids long. Looked up from germline, CDR1 is LGHDT and CDR2 is YNNKEL (reference sequence).

V and J are TRBV19 and TRBJ2-1; TRBD2 matches at 9 bases. After removal of 3 bases from V and 7 bases from J, the junction contained 10 bases not matched to a gene. Germline CDR1 and CDR2: LNHDA and SQIVND (reference sequence). This CDR3 has 16 residues. The CDR3 spells CASSMGGRAFGNEQFF. The DNA for the CDR3 is TGTGCCAGTAGTATGGGCGGGAGGGCCTTCGGAAATGAGCAGTTCTTC.

This clonotype was counted once. A much larger clone differs by one base, so this may be a read error. The chain has TRBV24-1 and TRBJ2-1; D gene unclear. Germline V gives CDR1 KGHDR, CDR2 SFDVKD. This CDR3 has 18 amino acids. V was trimmed by 10 bases and J by 2 bases, leaving 26 bases between them. CDR3 DNA: TGTGCCACTCCCCCAACCCCCGGAGTAGGGTGGGCCTACAATGAGCAGTTCTTC. Amino acids: CATPPTPGVGWAYNEQFF.

This clonotype was seen only a few times. The chain links TRBV20-1 to TRBJ2-1, with 11 bases identical to TRBD2. V was clipped by 1 base and J by 4 bases; unmatched bases: 3. CDR3 size: 15 residues. The germline CDR1 and CDR2 sequences are DFQATT and SNEGSKA (reference sequence). The CDR3 coding sequence is TGCAGTGCTAGAGGCTTAGCGGGGGGGTACAATGAGCAGTTCTTC. It yields the protein CSARGLAGGYNEQFF.

This rearrangement joins TRBV5-6 to TRBJ1-4; TRBD1 is a possible D gene (5 bases). The CDR3 has 15 residues. Trimming removed 1 base at V and 6 bases at J, with 13 bases between. Germline CDR1 and CDR2: SGHDT and YYEEEE. The CDR3 reads CASSLKAGRDEKLFF. Here the CDR3 DNA reads TGTGCCAGCAGCTTGAAGGCAGGGAGAGATGAAAAACTGTTTTTT.

Remarks on this clonotype: This could be a read error, since a much larger clone is one nucleotide away. V gene TRBV30 combines with J gene TRBJ2-7; 9 nucleotides align to TRBD1. Germline V gene data show CDR1 as GTSNPN and CDR2 as SVGIG (reference sequence). This CDR3 region has 14 residues. The junction had 9 bases not matched to a gene; V was cut back by 7 bases and J by 2 bases. The CDR3 nucleotides read TGTGCCTTCCCACAGGGGGCGGGAGCCTACGAGCAGTACTTC. Translated: CAFPQGAGAYEQYF.

The sample holds many counts of this clonotype. V and J are TRBV23-1 and TRBJ2-5; 7 positions agree with TRBD1. TRBV23-1 is marked as an open reading frame, function uncertain. Unmatched junction bases numbered 12, after V lost 0 bases and J lost 5 bases. The CDR3 loop spans 17 amino acids. In nucleotides, the CDR3 is TGCGCCAGCAGTCAATCTTTTGCTAGGGGGCCATCGGAGACCCAGTACTTC. It yields the protein CASSQSFARGPSETQYF.

The table lists this clonotype with many counts. V and J are TRBV4-1 and TRBJ2-7; D gene ambiguous. CDR1 is MGHRA and CDR2 is YSYEKL in the germline V gene. Trimming took 4 bases from V and 2 from J, leaving 9 bases between them. The CDR3 contains 13 residues. This CDR3 reads CASSLRRAYEQYF. The CDR3 DNA reads as TGCGCCAGCAGCCTTCGCCGGGCCTACGAGCAGTACTTC.

About this clonotype itself: A much larger clonotype is one base distant, so this may be a read error. The rearrangement uses TRBV7-6 and TRBJ2-5, with D maybe TRBD1 (7 bases). Trimming took off 2 bases at V and 6 bases at J, with 13 bases between the two ends. The CDR3 runs to 14 residues. Germline loops: CDR1 SGHVS, CDR2 FNYEAQ. The CDR3 sequence: CASSLQGGKKTQYF. The DNA for the CDR3 is TGTGCCAGCAGCTTACAGGGGGGAAAAAAGACCCAGTACTTC.